This T cell receptor (beta chain) was documented in a study of T cells in Graves' hyperthyroidism and ophthalmopathy. Overall study: Peripheral blood samples were taken at initial diagnosis, prior to any treatment. Study conclusions and caveats: Blood shared most expanded thyroid clonotypes above 0.001.

Researchers amplified the TCR beta CDR3 regions from RNA transcripts. The TCR CDR3 first-round RT-PCR relied on the HTBI primer set. TCRdb called the multiplex PCR reads again in MiXCR, with one record for every CDR3 protein. This table holds about 380,000 distinct CDR3 sequences, 18% found once. Patients showing uncontrolled infection, other autoimmune disease, pregnancy or lactation were ineligible. From 8.5 to 10 ml of fresh peripheral blood, PBMCs were isolated. This clonotype was recorded at least ten times. Its antigen is currently unknown. CDR3 length equals 15 residues. The germline V gene has CDR1 SGHKS and CDR2 YYEKEE (reference sequence). V dropped 0 bases and J dropped 2 bases, with 10 bases sitting between them.

This sequence joins TRBV5-5 and TRBJ2-3; TRBD2 might be the D (5 bases). This TCR came from a man aged 18 to 29 with Graves' ophthalmopathy. The source material was blood. CDR3 nucleotide sequence: TGTGCCAGCAGCTTGGATCCGGGGAACACAGATACGCAGTATTTT. It codes for CASSLDPGNTDTQYF.